The 2 T cell receptor beta chains listed next were all sequenced from one sample in a study of blood T cells in healthy people across ages. With a J-beta primer mix and a sample-barcoded 5' primer, a second PCR ran 7 to 11 cycles. TCRdb itself ran the 5' RACE reads through MiXCR, one entry per CDR3 protein. The sample has fewer than 2,000,000 distinct CDR3 sequences; about two fifths are singletons. Sequenced material: blood. These receptors were taken from a human donor in good health.

V usage is TRBV20-1 and J usage is TRBJ2-5, with D tentatively TRBD2 (6 bases). The CDR3 covers 13 residues. The V end was cut by 4 bases, the J end by 7 bases, with 16 bases between. Germline V gene data show CDR1 as DFQATT and CDR2 as SNEGSKA (reference sequence). In nucleotides, the CDR3 is TGCAGTGCTACTAGCTCTAGGGGAGGGACCCAGTACTTC. It encodes CSATSSRGGTQYF.

This clonotype turned up a few times. The CDR3 sequence is CASSGGTVNYGYTF. CDR3 in DNA: TGCGCCAGCAGCGGGGGGACAGTGAACTATGGCTACACCTTC. J is TRBJ1-2 and V is TRBV5-1, with 7 bases matching TRBD1. The germline V gene encodes CDR1 SGHRS and CDR2 YFSETQ. The CDR3 totals 14 residues. The junction had 5 bases not matched to a gene; V was cut back by 4 bases and J by 2 bases.